A selection of T cell receptor beta chains follows, all from one sample in a study of shared clonotypes between healthy human individuals. Data came from immunoSEQ multiplex PCR; TCRdb stores just in-frame clones and leaves some out. The repertoire holds around 200,000 clones, with 66% as singletons. The sequenced material came from memory CD4+ T cells sorted from blood. These receptor sequences come from a man in his thirties or forties in good health. Each CDR3 is given with its conserved first and last residue.

V: TRBV6-5
CDR3: CASSPSATNEKLFF

V: TRBV6-5
CDR3: CASRRDTNYGYTF

V: TRBV27
CDR3: CASRGLAGVYEQFF

V: TRBV18
CDR3: CASSPGTVSNQPQHF

V: TRBV2
CDR3: CASSEAGGGHGYIQYF

V: TRBV7-2
CDR3: CASSYAHGQPQHF

V: TRBV5-4
CDR3: CASSFEAGELFF

V: TRBV5-4
CDR3: CASSPEGTSYEQYF

V: TRBV5-5
CDR3: CASRRGEQETQYF

V: TRBV6-1
CDR3: CASSARTQLDLRGSEAFF

V: TRBV15
CDR3: CATSRERSNQPQHF

V: TRBV5-5
CDR3: CASSSLVRANEKLFF

V: TRBV5-6
CDR3: CASSIFRLAGDEQYF

V: TRBV5-5
CDR3: CASSQISLGQYF

V: TRBV7-2
CDR3: CASSSQQGLGYTF

V: TRBV2
CDR3: CASSVQGGKPQHF

V: TRBV28
CDR3: CASSLLGWSTGGYGYTF

V: TRBV4-2
CDR3: CASSQARGDGGAGELFF

V: TRBV18
CDR3: CASSPMTGPTEAFF

V: TRBV18
CDR3: CASSPGQGIAQPQHF

V: TRBV5-6
CDR3: CASSLLSAASTDTQYF

V: TRBV5-4
CDR3: CASSLASSGSLYEQYF

V: TRBV4-2
CDR3: CASSPVGDDEQFF

V: TRBV4-1
CDR3: CASSGKPGLAGGLSNEQFF

V: TRBV29-1
CDR3: CSGRQGYEQYF

V: TRBV7-2
CDR3: CASSSRTLKGPTDTQYF

V: TRBV7-3
CDR3: CASSAKRGPTEAFF

V: TRBV5-1
CDR3: CASSPQGNTGELFF

V: TRBV18
CDR3: CASSRIPGLAGHNEQFF

V: TRBV7-6
CDR3: CASSPQTASYEQYF

V: TRBV6-5
CDR3: CASSDRQVYGYTF

V: TRBV9
CDR3: CASSVRSTDTQYF